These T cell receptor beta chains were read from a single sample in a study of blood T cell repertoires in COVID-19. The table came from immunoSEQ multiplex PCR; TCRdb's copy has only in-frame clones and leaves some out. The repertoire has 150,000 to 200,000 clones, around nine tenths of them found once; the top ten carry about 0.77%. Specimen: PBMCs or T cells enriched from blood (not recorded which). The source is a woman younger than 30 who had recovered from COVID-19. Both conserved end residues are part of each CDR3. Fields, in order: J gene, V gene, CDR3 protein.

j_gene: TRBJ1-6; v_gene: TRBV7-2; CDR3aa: CASSLTTAKGALHF
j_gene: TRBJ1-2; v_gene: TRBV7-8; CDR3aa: CASSRTGEVNYGYTF
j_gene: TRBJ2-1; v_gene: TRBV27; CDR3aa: CASSFGLAGGNEQFF
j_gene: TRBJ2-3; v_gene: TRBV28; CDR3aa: CASSLDRTTDTQYF
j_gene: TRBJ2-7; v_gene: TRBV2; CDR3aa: CASSAPLGSAEQYF
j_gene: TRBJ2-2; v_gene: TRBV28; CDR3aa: CASSSPSGRAGELFF
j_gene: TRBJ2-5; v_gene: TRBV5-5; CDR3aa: CASSLVQLDSGTQYF
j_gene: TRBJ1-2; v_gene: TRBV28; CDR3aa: CASSLEVEDGYTF
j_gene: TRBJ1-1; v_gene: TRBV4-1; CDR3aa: CASSLSWGGTNTEAFF
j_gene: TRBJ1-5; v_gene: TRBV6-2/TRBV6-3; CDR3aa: CASSYAPPGPLLGNQPQHF
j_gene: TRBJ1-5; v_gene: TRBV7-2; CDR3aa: CASSLVTNINQPQHF
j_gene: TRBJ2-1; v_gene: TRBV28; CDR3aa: CASSSRSISGRGGEQFF
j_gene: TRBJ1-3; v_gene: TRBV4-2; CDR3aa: CASSLLGGGAGNTIYF
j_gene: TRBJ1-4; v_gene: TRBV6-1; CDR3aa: CASSEKTGGNEKLFF